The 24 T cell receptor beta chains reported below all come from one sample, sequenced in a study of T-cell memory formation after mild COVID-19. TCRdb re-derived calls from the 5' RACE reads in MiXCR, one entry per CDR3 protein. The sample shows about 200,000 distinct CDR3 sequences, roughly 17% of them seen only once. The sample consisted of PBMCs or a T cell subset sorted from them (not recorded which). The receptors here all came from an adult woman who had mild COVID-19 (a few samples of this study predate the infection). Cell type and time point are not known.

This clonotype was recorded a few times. The CDR3 DNA is TGTGCCAGCAGTTGGCGGCGGACTGAAGCTTTCTTT. It specifies CASSWRRTEAFF. This rearrangement joins TRBV12-3 or TRBV12-4 to TRBJ1-1; no firm D call. The CDR3 is 12 residues long. Trimming took off 4 bases at V and 5 bases at J, with 8 bases between the two ends.

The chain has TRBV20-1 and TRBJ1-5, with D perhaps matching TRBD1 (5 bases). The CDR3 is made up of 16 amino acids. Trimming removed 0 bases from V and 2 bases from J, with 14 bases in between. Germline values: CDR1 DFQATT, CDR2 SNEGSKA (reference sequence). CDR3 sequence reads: CSARDWTGGGNQPQHF. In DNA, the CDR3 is TGCAGTGCTAGAGATTGGACGGGGGGAGGCAATCAGCCCCAGCATTTT.

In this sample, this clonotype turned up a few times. The DNA of the CDR3 is TGCAGCGTTGACCTGACAGGGGGGAACGAGCAGTACTTC. It encodes CSVDLTGGNEQYF. The V call is TRBV29-1, the J call TRBJ2-7; 9 bases agree with TRBD1. With V trimmed by 3 bases and J by 5 bases, 5 bases remained unmatched. The germline gives CDR1 SQVTM, CDR2 ANQGSEA. The CDR3 length is 13 residues.

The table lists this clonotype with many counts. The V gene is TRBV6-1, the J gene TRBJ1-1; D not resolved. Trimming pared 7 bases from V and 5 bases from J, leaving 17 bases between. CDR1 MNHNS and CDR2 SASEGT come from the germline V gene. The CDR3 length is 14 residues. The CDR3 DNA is TGTGCCAGCAATTATGAGCGGCATTGGACTGAAGCTTTCTTT. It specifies CASNYERHWTEAFF.

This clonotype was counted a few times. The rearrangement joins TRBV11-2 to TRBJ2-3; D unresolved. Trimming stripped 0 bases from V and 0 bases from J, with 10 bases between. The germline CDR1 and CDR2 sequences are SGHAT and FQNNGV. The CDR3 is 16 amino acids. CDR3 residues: CASSLDLGSSTDTQYF. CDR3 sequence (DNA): TGTGCCAGCAGCTTAGATCTGGGATCTAGCACAGATACGCAGTATTTT.

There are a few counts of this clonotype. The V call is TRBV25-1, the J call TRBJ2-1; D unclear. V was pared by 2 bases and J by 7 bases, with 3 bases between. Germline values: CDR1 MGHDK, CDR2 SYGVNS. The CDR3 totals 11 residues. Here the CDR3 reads CASSEGNEQFF. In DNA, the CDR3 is TGTGCCAGCAGTGAAGGGAATGAGCAGTTCTTC.

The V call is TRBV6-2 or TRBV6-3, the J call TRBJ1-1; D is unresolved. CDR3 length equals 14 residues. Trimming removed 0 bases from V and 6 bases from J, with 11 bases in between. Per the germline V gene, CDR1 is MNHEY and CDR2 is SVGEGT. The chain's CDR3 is CASSYSIRRSEAFF. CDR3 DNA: TGTGCCAGCAGTTACTCGATCCGACGATCTGAAGCTTTCTTT.

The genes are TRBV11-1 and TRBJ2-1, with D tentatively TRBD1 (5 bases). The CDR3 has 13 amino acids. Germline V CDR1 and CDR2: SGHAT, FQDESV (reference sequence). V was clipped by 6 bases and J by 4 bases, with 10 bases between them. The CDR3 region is CASRPDKYNEQFF. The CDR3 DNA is TGTGCCAGCAGACCGGACAAGTACAATGAGCAGTTCTTC.

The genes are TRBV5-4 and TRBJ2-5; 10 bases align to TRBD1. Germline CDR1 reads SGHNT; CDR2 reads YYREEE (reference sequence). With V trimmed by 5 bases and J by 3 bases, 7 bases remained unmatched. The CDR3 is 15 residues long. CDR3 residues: CASSPDRGLEETQYF. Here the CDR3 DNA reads TGTGCCAGCAGTCCTGACAGGGGGCTAGAAGAGACCCAGTACTTC.

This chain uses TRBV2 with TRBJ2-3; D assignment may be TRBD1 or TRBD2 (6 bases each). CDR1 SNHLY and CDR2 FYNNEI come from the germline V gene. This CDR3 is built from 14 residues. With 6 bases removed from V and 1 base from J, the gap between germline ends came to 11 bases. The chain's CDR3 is CASRRGQRTDTQYF. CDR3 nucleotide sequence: TGTGCCAGCAGACGGGGGCAACGCACAGATACGCAGTATTTT.

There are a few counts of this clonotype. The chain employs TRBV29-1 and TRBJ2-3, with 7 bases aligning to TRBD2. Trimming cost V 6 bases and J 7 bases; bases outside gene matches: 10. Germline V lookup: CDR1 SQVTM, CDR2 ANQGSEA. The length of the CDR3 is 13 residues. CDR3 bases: TGCAGCGTCTTTTGGTGGGGGGGGAATACGCAGTATTTT. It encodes CSVFWWGGNTQYF.

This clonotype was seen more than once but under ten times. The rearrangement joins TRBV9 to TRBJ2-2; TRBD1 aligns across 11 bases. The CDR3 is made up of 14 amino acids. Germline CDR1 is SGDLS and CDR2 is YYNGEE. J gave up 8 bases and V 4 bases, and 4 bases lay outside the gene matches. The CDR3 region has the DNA TGTGCCAGCAGCAAGGACAGGGGGCCTGGGGAGCTGTTTTTT. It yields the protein CASSKDRGPGELFF.

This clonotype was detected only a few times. This CDR3 reads CASSLLLAGVDEQFF. The CDR3 DNA reads TGTGCCAGCAGCTTATTGCTAGCGGGAGTCGATGAGCAGTTCTTC. The chain recombines TRBV7-3 with TRBJ2-1, with 10 bases fitting TRBD2. The CDR3 is made up of 15 amino acids. Germline assignment: CDR1 SGHTA and CDR2 FQGTGA. Germline trimming cut 2 bases from V and 8 bases from J; bases unmatched to any gene: 6.

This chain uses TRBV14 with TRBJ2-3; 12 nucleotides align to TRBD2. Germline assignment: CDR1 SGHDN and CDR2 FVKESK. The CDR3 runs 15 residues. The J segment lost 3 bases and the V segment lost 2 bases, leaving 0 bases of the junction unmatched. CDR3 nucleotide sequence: TGTGCCAGCAGCCAAACTAGCGGGGGGACAGATACGCAGTATTTT. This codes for CASSQTSGGTDTQYF.

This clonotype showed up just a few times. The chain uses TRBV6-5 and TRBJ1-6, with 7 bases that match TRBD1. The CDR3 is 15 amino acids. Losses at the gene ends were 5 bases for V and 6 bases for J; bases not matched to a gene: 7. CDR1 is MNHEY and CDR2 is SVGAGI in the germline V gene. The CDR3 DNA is TGTGCCAGCAGTCGGACCAGGGGGTTTAATTCACCCCTCCACTTT. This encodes CASSRTRGFNSPLHF.

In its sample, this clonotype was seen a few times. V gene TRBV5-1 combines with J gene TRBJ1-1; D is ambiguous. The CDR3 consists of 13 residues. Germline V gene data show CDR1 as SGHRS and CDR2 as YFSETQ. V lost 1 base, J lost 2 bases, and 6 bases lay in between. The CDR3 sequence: CASSLRRNTEAFF. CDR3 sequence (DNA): TGCGCCAGCAGCTTGAGGCGAAACACTGAAGCTTTCTTT.

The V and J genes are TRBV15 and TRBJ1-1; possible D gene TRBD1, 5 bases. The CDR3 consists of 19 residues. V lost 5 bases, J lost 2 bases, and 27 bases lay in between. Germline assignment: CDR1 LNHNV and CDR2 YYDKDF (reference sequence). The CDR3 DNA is TGTGCCACCAGCTCCGCGGCAGGGTGGGCGGCAATGGGCAACACTGAAGCTTTCTTT. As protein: CATSSAAGWAAMGNTEAFF.

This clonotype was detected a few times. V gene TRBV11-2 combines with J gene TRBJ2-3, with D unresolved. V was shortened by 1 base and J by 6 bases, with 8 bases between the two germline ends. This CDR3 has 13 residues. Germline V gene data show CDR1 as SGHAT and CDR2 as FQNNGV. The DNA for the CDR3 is TGTGCCAGCAGCTTAGGTATCTACGATACGCAGTATTTT. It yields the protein CASSLGIYDTQYF.

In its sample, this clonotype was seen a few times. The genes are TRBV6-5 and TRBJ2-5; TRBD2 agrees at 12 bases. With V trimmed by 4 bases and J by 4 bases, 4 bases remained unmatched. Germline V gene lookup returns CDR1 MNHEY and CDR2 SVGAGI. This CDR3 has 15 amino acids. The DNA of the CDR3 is TGTGCCAGCAGTTCTAGCGGGGGGGCCAGAGAGACCCAGTACTTC. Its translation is CASSSSGGARETQYF.

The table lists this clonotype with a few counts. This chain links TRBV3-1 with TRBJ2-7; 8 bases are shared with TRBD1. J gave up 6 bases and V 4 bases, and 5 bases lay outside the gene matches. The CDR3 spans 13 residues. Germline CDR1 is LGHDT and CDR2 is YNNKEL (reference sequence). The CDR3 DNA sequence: TGTGCCAGCAGCCTAAGGACAGGGAGCGAGCAGTACTTC. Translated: CASSLRTGSEQYF.

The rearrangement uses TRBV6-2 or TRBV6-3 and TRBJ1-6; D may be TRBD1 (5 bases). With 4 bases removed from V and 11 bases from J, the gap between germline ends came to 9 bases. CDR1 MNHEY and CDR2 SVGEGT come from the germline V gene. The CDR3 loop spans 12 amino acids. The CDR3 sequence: CASSFTRAPLHF. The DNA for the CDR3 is TGTGCCAGCAGTTTCACCAGGGCACCCCTCCACTTT.

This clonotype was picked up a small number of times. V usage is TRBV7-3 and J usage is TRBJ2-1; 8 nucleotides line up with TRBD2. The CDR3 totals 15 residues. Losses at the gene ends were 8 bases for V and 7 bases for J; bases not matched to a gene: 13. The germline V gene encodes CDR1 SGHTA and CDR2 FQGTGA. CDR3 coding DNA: TGTGCCAGCGCCGGGGGGGCAGGGACCGGGAATGAGCAGTTCTTC. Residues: CASAGGAGTGNEQFF.

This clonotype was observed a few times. The CDR3 is CASSQETRGETQYF. The CDR3 coding sequence is TGTGCCAGCAGCCAAGAAACGCGAGGGGAGACCCAGTACTTC. V and J are TRBV3-1 and TRBJ2-5; a weak D match, TRBD2 (5 bases). This CDR3 region has 14 residues. CDR1 is LGHDT, CDR2 YNNKEL, per germline (reference sequence). Trimming took off 0 bases at V and 5 bases at J, with 10 bases between the two ends.

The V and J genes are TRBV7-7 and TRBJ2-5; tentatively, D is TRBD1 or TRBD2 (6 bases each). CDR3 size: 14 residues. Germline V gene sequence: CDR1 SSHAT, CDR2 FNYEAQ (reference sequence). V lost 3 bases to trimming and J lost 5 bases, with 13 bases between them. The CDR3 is CASSFSGASETQYF. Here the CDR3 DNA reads TGTGCCAGCAGCTTTTCGGGGGCTTCGGAGACCCAGTACTTC.